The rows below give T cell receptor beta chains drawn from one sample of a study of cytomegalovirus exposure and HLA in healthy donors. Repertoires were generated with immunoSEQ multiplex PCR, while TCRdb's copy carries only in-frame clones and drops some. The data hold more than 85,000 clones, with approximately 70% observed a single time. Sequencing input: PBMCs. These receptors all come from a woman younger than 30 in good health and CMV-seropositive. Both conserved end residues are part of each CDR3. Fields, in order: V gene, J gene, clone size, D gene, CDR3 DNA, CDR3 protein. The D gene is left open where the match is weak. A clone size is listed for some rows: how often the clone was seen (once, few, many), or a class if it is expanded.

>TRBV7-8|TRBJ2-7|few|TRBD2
TGTGCCAGCAGCTTACGGCTAGCGGGAGTGGGTGAGCAGTACTTC
CASSLRLAGVGEQYF
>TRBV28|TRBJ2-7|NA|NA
TGTGCCAGCAGTGGGACTCACAGCTCCTACGAGCAGTACTTC
CASSGTHSSYEQYF
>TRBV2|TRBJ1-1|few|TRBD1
TGTGCCAGCAGTGAAAGGGGGCAGTCGAACACTGAAGCTTTCTTT
CASSERGQSNTEAFF
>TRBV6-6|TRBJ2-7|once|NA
TGTGCCAGCAGAGTCGGAGGGGAGAGTAACGAGCAGTACTTC
CASRVGGESNEQYF
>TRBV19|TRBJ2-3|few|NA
TGTGCCAGTAGTATCAGTACGAGCACAGATACGCAGTATTTT
CASSISTSTDTQYF
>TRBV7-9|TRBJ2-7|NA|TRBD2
TGTGCCAGCAGCTTAGTGTCTAGCGGGAACCACGAGCAGTACTTC
CASSLVSSGNHEQYF
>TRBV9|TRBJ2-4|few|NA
TGTGCCAGCAGCGTAGAAGGAAGAGGCAAAAACATTCAGTACTTC
CASSVEGRGKNIQYF
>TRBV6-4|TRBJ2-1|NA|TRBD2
TGTGCCAGCAGTGACCGCTTCCTAGCGGGAGTTGGGAATGAGCAGTTCTTC
CASSDRFLAGVGNEQFF
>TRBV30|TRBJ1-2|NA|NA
TGTGCCTGGAGTGTACAACAGATAAACTATGGCTACACCTTC
CAWSVQQINYGYTF
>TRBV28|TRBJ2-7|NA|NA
TGTGCCAGCAGTCGGGACATTCCTCGCTCCTACGAGCAGTACTTC
CASSRDIPRSYEQYF